The next 24 T cell receptor beta chains were all read from a single sample in a study of blood T cell repertoires in COVID-19. Sequencing was performed with immunoSEQ multiplex PCR; in TCRdb, only in-frame clones are kept and a portion is missing. This repertoire shows about 140,000 clones, 70% to 90% found once; its top ten account for 1.5% to 2%. The sequencing sample was made of peripheral blood. These receptors all come from a man aged 65 to 79 with acute or convalescent COVID-19.

The CDR3 loop is CASRETAGSHYGYTF. The CDR3, as DNA: TGCGCCAGCAGGGAAACTGCAGGCTCGCACTATGGCTACACCTTC. The chain has TRBV5-1 and TRBJ1-2; D unclear. CDR3 length: 15 amino acids. Deletions cut 5 bases from V and 3 bases from J, with 17 bases between. CDR1 is SGHRS, CDR2 YFSETQ, per germline.

The gene calls are TRBV5-1 and TRBJ1-5, with a possible D match to TRBD1 (5 bases). The V and J ends lost 4 bases and 10 bases respectively, with 15 bases between them. The CDR3 spans 13 residues. Germline V gene data show CDR1 as SGHRS and CDR2 as YFSETQ. CDR3 amino acids: CASSPVGGSPQHF. The CDR3 nucleotides read TGCGCCAGCAGCCCGGTCGGGGGGTCCCCCCAGCATTTT.

The rearrangement links TRBV10-3 to TRBJ1-2; D is unclear. This CDR3 is 12 amino acids long. The V gene's germline CDR1 is ENHRY and CDR2 SYGVKD. The V end was cut by 0 bases, the J end by 7 bases, with 6 bases between. The CDR3 DNA reads TGTGCCATCAGTGAGTCGGCCGTTGGCTACACCTTC. This gives the protein CAISESAVGYTF.

The chain couples TRBV19 to TRBJ1-1; 7 nucleotides agree with TRBD1. From germline, CDR1 is LNHDA and CDR2 SQIVND (reference sequence). The CDR3 extends over 13 amino acids. Trimming cost V 5 bases and J 0 bases; bases outside gene matches: 0. This CDR3 is CASSGQVNTEAFF. CDR3 bases: TGTGCCAGTAGTGGACAGGTGAACACTGAAGCTTTCTTT.

The chain uses TRBV12-3 or TRBV12-4 and TRBJ1-2; 8 bases align to TRBD1. The ends lost 1 base at V and 6 bases at J; junction bases unmatched: 1. The CDR3 covers 13 residues. The CDR3 DNA reads TGTGCCAGCAGTTTAGGGACAGGGCATGGCTACACCTTC. Protein product: CASSLGTGHGYTF.

The V call is TRBV6-5, the J call TRBJ2-7; D perhaps matches TRBD1 (5 bases). The CDR3 loop spans 12 amino acids. Germline V lookup: CDR1 MNHEY, CDR2 SVGAGI. The germline V and J ends were trimmed by 7 bases and 2 bases, with 9 bases remaining between them. CDR3 in amino acids: CASKARAYEQYF. The CDR3 coding sequence is TGTGCCAGCAAGGCCAGGGCCTACGAGCAGTACTTC.

V is TRBV19 and J is TRBJ2-1; 8 bases are shared with TRBD2. CDR1 and CDR2 from the germline V gene are LNHDA and SQIVND (reference sequence). The CDR3 consists of 13 residues. The J segment lost 8 bases and the V segment lost 4 bases, leaving 4 bases of the junction unmatched. The CDR3 here is CASSTGLGHEQFF. The CDR3 nucleotides read TGTGCCAGTAGTACGGGACTAGGTCATGAGCAGTTCTTC.

The gene calls are TRBV3-1 (or the pseudogene TRBV3-2) and TRBJ1-3; D perhaps matches TRBD1 (5 bases). Germline V CDR1 and CDR2: LGHDT, YNNKEL (reference sequence). The CDR3 totals 14 residues. V lost 3 bases and J 5 bases, leaving 11 bases between the germline ends. CDR3 bases: TGTGCCAGCAGCCATGGGAGGGGAAGAAACACCATATATTTT. It is translated as CASSHGRGRNTIYF.

V usage is TRBV19 and J usage is TRBJ2-2; 8 nucleotides line up with TRBD1. In germline, CDR1 is LNHDA, CDR2 SQIVND (reference sequence). The CDR3 is 17 amino acids. The J segment lost 0 bases and the V segment lost 7 bases, leaving 10 bases of the junction unmatched. The CDR3, as DNA: TGTGCCAGTACGGACAGGGCACTGCACCCGAACACCGGGGAGCTGTTTTTT. It codes for CASTDRALHPNTGELFF. Looking up the rest from reference TRBV19 and TRBJ2-2 gives the full variable domain: DGGITQSPKYLFRKEGQNVTLSCEQNLNHDAMYWYRQDPGQGLRLIYYSQIVNDFQKGDIAEGYSVSREKKESFPLTVTSAQKNPTAFYLCASTDRALHPNTGELFFGEGSRLTVL.

This sequence joins TRBV11-2 and TRBJ1-4, with D unresolved. The CDR3 is 13 residues long. Germline-derived CDR1 and CDR2 are SGHAT and FQNNGV. V was pared by 7 bases and J by 7 bases, with 13 bases between. This CDR3 is CASNSREGEKLFF. The DNA for the CDR3 is TGTGCCAGCAATTCAAGGGAGGGTGAAAAACTGTTTTTT.

The V and J genes are TRBV30 and TRBJ1-2; tentatively, D is TRBD1 (5 bases). Trimming pared 1 base from V and 8 bases from J, leaving 14 bases between. Germline loops: CDR1 GTSNPN, CDR2 SVGIG (reference sequence). The CDR3 has 13 residues. Written as DNA, the CDR3 is TGTGCCTGGAGTGAAGGAGGGGTAGGCGGCTACACCTTC. Protein product: CAWSEGGVGGYTF.

The V and J genes are TRBV2 and TRBJ1-4, with 7 bases identical to TRBD1. Trimming at V came to 6 bases and at J to 7 bases, leaving 8 bases not matched to a gene. The CDR3 sequence is 14 residues long. Germline CDR1 and CDR2: SNHLY and FYNNEI. This CDR3 reads CASRPTGAGEKLFF. CDR3 nucleotide sequence: TGTGCCAGCAGACCCACAGGGGCGGGTGAAAAACTGTTTTTT.

Here the CDR3 DNA reads TGTGCCAGCAGGAGACGGACAGGGATCAGCGACGAGCAGTACTTC. Its protein product is CASRRRTGISDEQYF. The chain uses TRBV2 and TRBJ2-7; 8 nucleotides align to TRBD1. Trimming removed 6 bases from V and 5 bases from J; junction bases left unmatched: 12. Germline CDR1 SNHLY, CDR2 FYNNEI. The CDR3 length is 15 residues.

The chain carries TRBV6-5 and TRBJ1-1; D call uncertain. Germline assignment: CDR1 MNHEY and CDR2 SVGAGI. V was clipped by 0 bases and J by 4 bases, with 9 bases between them. CDR3 length equals 14 residues. CDR3 nucleotide sequence: TGTGCCAGCAGTTACTCGAGAGGCGGCACTGAAGCTTTCTTT. Its translation: CASSYSRGGTEAFF.

The CDR3 DNA is TGCGCCAGCAGCCGGATCCCAGGGCAGCCCCAGCATTTT. Residues: CASSRIPGQPQHF. This rearrangement joins TRBV5-1 to TRBJ1-5, with a tentative D call TRBD1 (5 bases). The CDR3 is made up of 13 amino acids. Germline CDR1 and CDR2: SGHRS and YFSETQ. V was pared by 4 bases and J by 7 bases, with 12 bases between.

J is TRBJ2-2 and V is TRBV9; possible D gene TRBD2, 6 bases. Trimming removed 4 bases from V and 1 base from J, with 17 bases in between. The CDR3 covers 17 residues. CDR1 and CDR2 (germline): SGDLS, YYNGEE. CDR3 amino acids: CASSPLWEAQNTGELFF. In DNA form, the CDR3 reads TGTGCCAGCAGCCCTCTATGGGAGGCCCAGAACACCGGGGAGCTGTTTTTT.

V usage is TRBV2 and J usage is TRBJ2-1; D perhaps matches TRBD1 (5 bases). V was cut by 5 bases and J by 4 bases, with 15 bases left in between. The length of the CDR3 is 15 residues. Germline V gene lookup returns CDR1 SNHLY and CDR2 FYNNEI. The CDR3 sequence: CASSRIGVDYNEQFF. The CDR3 bases are TGTGCCAGCAGTCGGATAGGGGTAGATTACAATGAGCAGTTCTTC.

This clone was counted between two and nine times. The rearrangement links TRBV5-1 to TRBJ2-7; 12 positions agree with TRBD2. CDR3 length: 16 residues. The junction had 10 bases not matched to a gene; V was cut back by 5 bases and J by 4 bases. Per germline, CDR1 SGHRS and CDR2 YFSETQ. Written as DNA, the CDR3 is TGCGCCAGCAGTACTAATGGACTAGCGGGACGATACGAGCAGTACTTC. Translating it yields CASSTNGLAGRYEQYF.

V and J are TRBV9 and TRBJ1-1; D gene unclear. Looked up from germline, CDR1 is SGDLS and CDR2 is YYNGEE. V was pared by 5 bases and J by 2 bases, with 13 bases between. CDR3 size: 14 residues. The CDR3 DNA follows: TGTGCCAGCAGTCCTATTACGGGAAACACTGAAGCTTTCTTT. This encodes CASSPITGNTEAFF.

This clone was seen only once. This chain joins TRBV5-1 and TRBJ2-7, with 11 bases matching TRBD1. This CDR3 region has 14 residues. CDR1 is SGHRS and CDR2 is YFSETQ in the germline V gene. Trimming removed 4 bases from V and 4 bases from J; junction bases left unmatched: 4. This CDR3 is CASSNGQGAYEQYF. The CDR3 DNA is TGCGCCAGCAGCAACGGACAGGGGGCTTACGAGCAGTACTTC.

The V call is TRBV18, the J call TRBJ1-3; possibly TRBD1 for D (5 bases). CDR3 length: 16 residues. Germline values: CDR1 KGHSH, CDR2 LQKENI. Trimming stripped 2 bases from V and 0 bases from J, with 11 bases between. The CDR3 DNA sequence: TGTGCCAGCTCACCAGTGGCCAGGGCCTCTGGAAACACCATATATTTT. Amino acids: CASSPVARASGNTIYF.

This clone was picked up one time. The chain is built from TRBV5-4 and TRBJ2-3; 12 positions match TRBD2. The CDR3 covers 16 residues. The V and J ends lost 5 bases and 6 bases, in that order; junction bases with no gene match: 10. Germline lookup yields CDR1 SGHNT and CDR2 YYREEE (reference sequence). CDR3 in amino acids: CASRPTSGGPEDTQYF. The CDR3 bases are TGTGCCAGCAGACCCACTAGCGGGGGGCCCGAGGATACGCAGTATTTT.

The chain recombines TRBV12-3 or TRBV12-4 with TRBJ1-5; D gene unclear. V lost 8 bases and J lost 3, with 8 bases in between. There are 12 residues in the CDR3. The DNA of the CDR3 is TGTGCCAGCGGCGGCCTCAATCAGCCCCAGCATTTT. Its translation: CASGGLNQPQHF.

A word on this clone: Other DNA sequences within the sample encode an identical CDR3. The chain links TRBV3-1 (or the pseudogene TRBV3-2) to TRBJ1-6; perhaps TRBD1 as D (6 bases). Germline-derived CDR1 and CDR2 are LGHDT and YNNKEL (reference sequence). V lost 4 bases, J lost 5 bases, and 12 bases lay in between. CDR3 length: 15 residues. The CDR3 DNA sequence: TGTGCCAGCAGCCTTTTGGACAGAGATAATTCACCCCTCCACTTT. Translating gives CASSLLDRDNSPLHF.